This TCR beta chain was recorded in a study of CD4 T cells in relation to SARS-CoV-2 and coronaviruses. The sample holds a few counts of this clone. Its specificity is not known. The unexposed donors gave CD4+ T cells in about 2011-2018, prior to COVID-19. The cells were cultured for 10 days before CD4+ T cells were isolated. Each well had about 2.2 million PBMCs in about 5% human AB serum with IL-2. The table came from immunoSEQ multiplex PCR; TCRdb's copy has only in-frame clones and leaves some out. The repertoire has 20,000 to 30,000 clones, about 77% of them found once; the top ten carry around a sixth. The TCR originated in a human donor in good health. The sequenced sample was CD4+ T cells from PBMCs, cultured in vitro.

The CDR3, as DNA: TGTGCCAGCAGCCCGCTAACAGGGGGAGGTCAGCCCCAGCATTTT. Translating it yields CASSPLTGGGQPQHF. The rearrangement uses TRBV3-1 (or the pseudogene TRBV3-2) and TRBJ1-5; 8 bases agree with TRBD1. The CDR3 runs to 15 residues. Germline V gives CDR1 LGHDT, CDR2 YNNKEL (reference sequence). After removal of 4 bases from V and 6 bases from J, the junction contained 8 bases not matched to a gene.